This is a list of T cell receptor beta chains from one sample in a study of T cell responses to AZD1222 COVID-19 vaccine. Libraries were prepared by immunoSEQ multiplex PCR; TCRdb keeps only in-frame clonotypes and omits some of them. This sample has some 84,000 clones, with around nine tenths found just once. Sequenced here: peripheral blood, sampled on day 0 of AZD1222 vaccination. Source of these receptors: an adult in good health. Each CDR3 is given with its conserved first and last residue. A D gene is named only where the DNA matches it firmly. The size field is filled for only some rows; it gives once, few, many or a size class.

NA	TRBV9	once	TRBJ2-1	TGTGCCAGCAGCCGAAACAATGAGCAGTTCTTC	CASSRNNEQFF
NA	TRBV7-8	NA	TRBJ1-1	TGTGCCAGCAGGTCAGGGGTTACCACTGAAGCTTTCTTT	CASRSGVTTEAFF
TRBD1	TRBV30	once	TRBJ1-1	TGTGCCTGGAGTGTTGGGACAGGAGAAGAAGCTTTCTTT	CAWSVGTGEEAFF
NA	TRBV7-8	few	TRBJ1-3	TGTGCCAGCTCAGCTTTGGGGGGAGCTGGAAACACCATATATTTT	CASSALGGAGNTIYF
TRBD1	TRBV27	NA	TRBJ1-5	TGTGCCAGCAGTCCCCCCGGGACAGATAGCAATCAGCCCCAGCATTTT	CASSPPGTDSNQPQHF
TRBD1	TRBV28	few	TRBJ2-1	TGTGCCAGCAGCTCGATGACAGGGAGTTCCTACAATGAGCAGTTCTTC	CASSSMTGSSYNEQFF
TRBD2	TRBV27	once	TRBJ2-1	TGTGCCAGCCGACTAGCTTATCGCTCCTACAATGAGCAGTTCTTC	CASRLAYRSYNEQFF
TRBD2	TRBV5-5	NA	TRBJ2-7	TGTGCCAGCAGCTTGGTCCTAGCGGACCCCTCCTACGAGCAGTACTTC	CASSLVLADPSYEQYF
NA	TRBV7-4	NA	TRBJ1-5	TGTGCCAGCTGTATGCAGCCCCAGCATTTT	CASCMQPQHF
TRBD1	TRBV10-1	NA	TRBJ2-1	TGCGCCAGCAGTGCGGGACAGGGGAACAATGAGCAGTTCTTC	CASSAGQGNNEQFF
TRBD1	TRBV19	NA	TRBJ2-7	TGTGCCAGTAGGATGGACAGGTCCTCCTACGAGCAGTACTTC	CASRMDRSSYEQYF
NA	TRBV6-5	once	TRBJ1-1	TGTGCCAGCAGGACCCGTGGGACTGAAGCTTTCTTT	CASRTRGTEAFF
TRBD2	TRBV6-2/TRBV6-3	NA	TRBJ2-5	TGTGCCAGCAGCCCTTCTAGCGGGGAGACCCAAGAGACCCAGTACTTC	CASSPSSGETQETQYF
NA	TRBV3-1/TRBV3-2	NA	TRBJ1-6	TGTGCCAGCAGCCAAGGGTCAGGGTCACATTCACCCCTCCACTTT	CASSQGSGSHSPLHF
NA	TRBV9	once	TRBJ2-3	TGTGCCAGCAGCGGAAGCCGGAGGACAGCCTTTCATACGCAGTATTTT	CASSGSRRTAFHTQYF
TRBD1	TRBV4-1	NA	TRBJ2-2	TGCGCCAGCAGCCAATTTGGACAGGGGGACACCGGGGAGCTGTTTTTT	CASSQFGQGDTGELFF
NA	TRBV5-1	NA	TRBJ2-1	TGCGCCAGCAGCTTGGCCCCCAGGGCAGGGAACAATGAGCAGTTCTTC	CASSLAPRAGNNEQFF
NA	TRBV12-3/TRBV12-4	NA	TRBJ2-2	TGTGCCAGCAGTTTAACAGGGCCCGGGGAGCTGTTTTTT	CASSLTGPGELFF
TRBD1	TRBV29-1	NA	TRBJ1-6	TGCAGCGCCTCGACAGGGACCGATTCACCCCTCCACTTT	CSASTGTDSPLHF
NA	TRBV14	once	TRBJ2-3	TGTGCCAGCAGCCAAGATTGGGGCAGGGAGTTCGTGGCTACGCAGTATTTT	CASSQDWGREFVATQYF
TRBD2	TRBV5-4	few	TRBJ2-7	TGTGCCAGCAGCTTAGCGGGAGGGGTCGACGAGCAGTACTTC	CASSLAGGVDEQYF
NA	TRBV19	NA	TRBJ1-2	TGTGCCAGTAGTAAAGACGGATTCTATGGCTACACCTTC	CASSKDGFYGYTF
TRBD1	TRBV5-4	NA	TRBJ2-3	TGTGCCAGCAGCGGGGGACAGACTAGCACAGATACGCAGTATTTT	CASSGGQTSTDTQYF
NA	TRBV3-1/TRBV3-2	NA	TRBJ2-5	TGTGCCAGCACGCGGAATCGACGGGAGACCCAGTACTTC	CASTRNRRETQYF
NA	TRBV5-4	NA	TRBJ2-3	TGTGCCAGCAGCTTTAGGAACGCGGTCATTGGAGATACGCAGTATTTT	CASSFRNAVIGDTQYF
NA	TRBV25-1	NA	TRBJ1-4	TGTGCCAGTTCAGGGGTATTTAATGAAAAACTGTTTTTT	CASSGVFNEKLFF
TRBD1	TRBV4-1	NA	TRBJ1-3	TGCGCCAGCAGCCAGGACAGGGACCGCTCTGGAAACACCATATATTTT	CASSQDRDRSGNTIYF
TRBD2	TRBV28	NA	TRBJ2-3	TGTGCCAGCATCCGAGGCGGGAGGGTGGTCACAGATACGCAGTATTTT	CASIRGGRVVTDTQYF
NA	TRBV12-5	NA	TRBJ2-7	TGTGCTAGTAAAAAGGCGTCCTCCTCCTACGAGCAGTACTTC	CASKKASSSYEQYF
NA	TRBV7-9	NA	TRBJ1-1	TGTGCCAGCAGCTTAGGACACACGAACACTGAAGCTTTCTTT	CASSLGHTNTEAFF
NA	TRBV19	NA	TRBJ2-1	TGTGCCAGTAGTATAGGGAAGGGAGAGCAGTTCTTC	CASSIGKGEQFF
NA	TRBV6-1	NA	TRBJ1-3	TGTGCCAGCAGTGAACTTCCGGGGTCTGGAAACACCATATATTTT	CASSELPGSGNTIYF
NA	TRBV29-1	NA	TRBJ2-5	TGCAGCGTTGGGGGTGCCGGAGAGACCCAGTACTTC	CSVGGAGETQYF
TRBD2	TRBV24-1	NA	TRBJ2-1	TGTGCCACCAGTGATTCTTTAGCGGGAGAGCAGTTCTTC	CATSDSLAGEQFF
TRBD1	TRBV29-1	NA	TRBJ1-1	TGCAGCGTTGAAGTACAGGGGGGCACTGAAGCTTTCTTT	CSVEVQGGTEAFF
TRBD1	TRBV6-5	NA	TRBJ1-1	TGTGCCAGCAGTTCGGGACAGGGCACCTGGAACACTGAAGCTTTCTTT	CASSSGQGTWNTEAFF
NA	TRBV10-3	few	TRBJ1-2	TGTGCCATCAGTGAGACGGGGGGCGCAAGGTATGGCTACACCTTC	CAISETGGARYGYTF
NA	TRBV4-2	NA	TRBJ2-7	TGTGCCAGCAGCCAAGACGTAAAAGGGGGAGGGCTTAACGGGCAGTACTTC	CASSQDVKGGGLNGQYF
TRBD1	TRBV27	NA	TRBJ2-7	TGTGCCAGCAGTTTCTTGGGACAGGGACTTGGCGAGCAGTACTTC	CASSFLGQGLGEQYF
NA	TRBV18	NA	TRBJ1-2	TGTGCCAGCTCACCCGACAGTGACTATGGCTACACCTTC	CASSPDSDYGYTF
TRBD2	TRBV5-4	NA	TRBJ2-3	TGTGCCAGCAGCCTCGCCGGGACTAGCGGCACAGATACGCAGTATTTT	CASSLAGTSGTDTQYF
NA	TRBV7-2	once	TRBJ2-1	TGTGCCAGCAGCTCGGGACTCGGATACAATGAGCAGTTCTTC	CASSSGLGYNEQFF
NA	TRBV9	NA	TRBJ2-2	TGTGCCAGCGGCACCCGACCGAACACCGGGGAGCTGTTTTTT	CASGTRPNTGELFF
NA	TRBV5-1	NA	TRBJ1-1	TGCGCCAGCAGCTTGGAGGGACATATGAGCACTGAAGCTTTCTTT	CASSLEGHMSTEAFF
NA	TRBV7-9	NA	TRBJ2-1	TGTGCCAGCAGCTTAGTGGACAATGAGCAGTTCTTC	CASSLVDNEQFF
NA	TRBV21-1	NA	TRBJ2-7	TGTGCCAGCCAGGACGGGACGGCCTACGAGCAGTACTTC	CASQDGTAYEQYF
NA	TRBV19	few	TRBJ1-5	TGTGCCAGTACCGACAGGAGCCATAGCAATCAGCCCCAGCATTTT	CASTDRSHSNQPQHF
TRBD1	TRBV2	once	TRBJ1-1	TGTGCCAGCATCCGGGACAGGGAGGTTATGCACACTGAAGCTTTCTTT	CASIRDREVMHTEAFF
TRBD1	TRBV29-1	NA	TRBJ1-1	TGCAGCGTTGTGGGCCCAGGGACAGGGACTAGGGGAGCTTTCTTT	CSVVGPGTGTRGAFF
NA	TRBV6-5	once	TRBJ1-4	TGTGCCAGCACGGGGGCTAGTGAAAAACTGTTTTTT	CASTGASEKLFF
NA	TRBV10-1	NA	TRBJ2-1	TGCGCCAGCAGGAAGTCAAGCAAGGCAGACCTTTCCTTGAACAATGAGCAGTTCTTC	CASRKSSKADLSLNNEQFF
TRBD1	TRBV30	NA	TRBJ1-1	TGTGCCTGGAGTGTCCCAGGGGGGAACACTGAAGCTTTCTTT	CAWSVPGGNTEAFF